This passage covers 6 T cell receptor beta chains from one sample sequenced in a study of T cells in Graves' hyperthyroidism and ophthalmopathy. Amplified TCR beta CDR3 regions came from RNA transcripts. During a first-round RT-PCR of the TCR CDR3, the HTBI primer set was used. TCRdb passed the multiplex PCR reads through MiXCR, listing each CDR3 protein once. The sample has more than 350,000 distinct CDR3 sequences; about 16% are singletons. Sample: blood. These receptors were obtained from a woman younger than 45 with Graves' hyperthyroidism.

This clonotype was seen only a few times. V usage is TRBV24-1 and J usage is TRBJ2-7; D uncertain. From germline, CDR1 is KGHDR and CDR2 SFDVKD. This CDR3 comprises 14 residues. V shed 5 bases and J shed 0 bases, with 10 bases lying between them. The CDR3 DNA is TGTGCCACCAGTGCTAAGCACAACTCCTACGAGCAGTACTTC. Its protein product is CATSAKHNSYEQYF.

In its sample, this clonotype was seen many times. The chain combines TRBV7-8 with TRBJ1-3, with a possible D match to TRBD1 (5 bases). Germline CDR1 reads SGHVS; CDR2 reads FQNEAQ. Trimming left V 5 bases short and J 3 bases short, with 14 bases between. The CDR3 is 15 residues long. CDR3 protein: CASSHPGGGGNTIYF. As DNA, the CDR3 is TGTGCCAGCAGCCACCCTGGGGGAGGTGGAAACACCATATATTTT. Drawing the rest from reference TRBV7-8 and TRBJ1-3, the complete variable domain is GAGVSQSPRYKVAKRGQDVALRCDPISGHVSLFWYQQALGQGPEFLTYFQNEAQLDKSGLPSDRFFAERPEGSVSTLKIQRTQQEDSAVYLCASSHPGGGGNTIYFGEGSWLTVV.

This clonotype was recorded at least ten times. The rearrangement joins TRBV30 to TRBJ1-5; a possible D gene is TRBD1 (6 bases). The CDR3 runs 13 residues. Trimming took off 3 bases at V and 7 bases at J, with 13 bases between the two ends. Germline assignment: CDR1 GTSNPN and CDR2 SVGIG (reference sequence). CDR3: CAWSSGANQPQHF. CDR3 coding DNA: TGTGCCTGGAGCTCAGGGGCGAACCAGCCCCAGCATTTT.

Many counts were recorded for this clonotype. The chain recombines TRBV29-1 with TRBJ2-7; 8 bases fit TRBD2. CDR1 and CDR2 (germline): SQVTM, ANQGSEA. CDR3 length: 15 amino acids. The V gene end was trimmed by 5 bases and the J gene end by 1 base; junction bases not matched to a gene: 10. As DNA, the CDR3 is TGCAGCGTTTTCCTCCCGGGACTAGTGTCCTACGAGCAGTACTTC. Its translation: CSVFLPGLVSYEQYF.

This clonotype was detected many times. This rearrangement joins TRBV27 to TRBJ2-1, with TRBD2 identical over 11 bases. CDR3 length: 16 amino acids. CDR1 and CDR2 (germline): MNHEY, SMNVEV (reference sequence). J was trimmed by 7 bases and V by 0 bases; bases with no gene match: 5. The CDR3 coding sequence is TGTGCCAGCAGTTTATCTCTAGCGGGAGGTTTTAATGAGCAGTTCTTC. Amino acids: CASSLSLAGGFNEQFF.

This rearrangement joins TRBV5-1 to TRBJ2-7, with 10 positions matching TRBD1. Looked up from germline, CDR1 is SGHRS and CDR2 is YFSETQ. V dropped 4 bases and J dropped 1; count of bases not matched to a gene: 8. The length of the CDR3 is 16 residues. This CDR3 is CASSLPTGGYSYEQYF. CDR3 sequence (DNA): TGCGCCAGCAGCCTACCGACAGGGGGCTATTCCTACGAGCAGTACTTC.